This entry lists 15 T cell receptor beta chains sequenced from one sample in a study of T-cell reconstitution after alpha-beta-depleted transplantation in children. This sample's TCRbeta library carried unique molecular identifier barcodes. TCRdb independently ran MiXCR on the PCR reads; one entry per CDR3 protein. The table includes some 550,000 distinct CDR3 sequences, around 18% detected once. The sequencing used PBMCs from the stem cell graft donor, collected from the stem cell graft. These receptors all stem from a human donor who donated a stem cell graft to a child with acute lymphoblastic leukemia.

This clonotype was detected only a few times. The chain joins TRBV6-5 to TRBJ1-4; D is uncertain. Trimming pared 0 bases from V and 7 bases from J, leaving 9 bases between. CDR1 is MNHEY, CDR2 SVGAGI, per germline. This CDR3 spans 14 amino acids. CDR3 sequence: CASSYSGSSEKLFF. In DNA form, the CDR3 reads TGTGCCAGCAGTTACTCAGGATCGAGTGAAAAACTGTTTTTT.

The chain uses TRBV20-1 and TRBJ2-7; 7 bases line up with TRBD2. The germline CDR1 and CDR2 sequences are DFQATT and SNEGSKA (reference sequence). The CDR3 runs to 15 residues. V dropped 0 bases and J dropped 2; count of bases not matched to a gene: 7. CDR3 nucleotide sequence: TGCAGTGCTAGAGATCTAGAGCGGGACGCCTACGAGCAGTACTTC. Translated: CSARDLERDAYEQYF.

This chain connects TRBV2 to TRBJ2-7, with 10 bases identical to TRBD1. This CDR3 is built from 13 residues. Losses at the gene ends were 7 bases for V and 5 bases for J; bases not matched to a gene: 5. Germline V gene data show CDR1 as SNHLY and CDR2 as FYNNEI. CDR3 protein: CASTRDRGDEQYF. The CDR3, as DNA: TGTGCCAGCACCCGGGACAGGGGAGACGAGCAGTACTTC.

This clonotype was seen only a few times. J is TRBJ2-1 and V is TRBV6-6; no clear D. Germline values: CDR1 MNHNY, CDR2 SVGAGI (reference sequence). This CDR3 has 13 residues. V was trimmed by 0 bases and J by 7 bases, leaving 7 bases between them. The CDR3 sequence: CASSYSSMNEQFF. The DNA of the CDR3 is TGTGCCAGCAGTTACTCCTCCATGAATGAGCAGTTCTTC.

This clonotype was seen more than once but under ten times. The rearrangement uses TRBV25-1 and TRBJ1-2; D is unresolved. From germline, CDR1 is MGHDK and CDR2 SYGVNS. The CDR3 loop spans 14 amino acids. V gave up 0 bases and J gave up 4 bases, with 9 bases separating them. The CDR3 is CASSEYREGYGYTF. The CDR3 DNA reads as TGTGCCAGCAGTGAATATCGGGAGGGCTATGGCTACACCTTC.

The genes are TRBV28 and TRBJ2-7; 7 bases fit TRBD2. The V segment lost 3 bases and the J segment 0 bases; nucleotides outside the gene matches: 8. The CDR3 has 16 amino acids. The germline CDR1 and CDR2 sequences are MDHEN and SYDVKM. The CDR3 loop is CASSFYPLAVSYEQYF. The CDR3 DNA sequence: TGTGCCAGCAGTTTTTACCCGCTAGCGGTCTCCTACGAGCAGTACTTC.

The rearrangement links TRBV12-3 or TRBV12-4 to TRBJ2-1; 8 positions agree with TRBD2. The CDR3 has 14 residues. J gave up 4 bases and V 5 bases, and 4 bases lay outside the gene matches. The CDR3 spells CASSAGGEYNEQFF. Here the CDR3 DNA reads TGTGCCAGCAGTGCGGGAGGAGAATACAATGAGCAGTTCTTC.

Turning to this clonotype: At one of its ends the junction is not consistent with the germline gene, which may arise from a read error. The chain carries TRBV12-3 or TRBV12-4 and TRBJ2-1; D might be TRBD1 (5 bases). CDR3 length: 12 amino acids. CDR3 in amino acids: CASNLPRGEQFF. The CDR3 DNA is TGTGCCAGCAATTTACCTAGGGGTGAGCAGTTCTTC.

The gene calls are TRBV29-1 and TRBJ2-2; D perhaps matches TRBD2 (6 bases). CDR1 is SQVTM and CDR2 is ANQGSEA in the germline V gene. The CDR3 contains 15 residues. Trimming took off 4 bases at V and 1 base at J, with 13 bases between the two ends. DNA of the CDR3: TGCAGCGTTGCCTACTCGGGACTGAACACCGGGGAGCTGTTTTTT. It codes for CSVAYSGLNTGELFF.

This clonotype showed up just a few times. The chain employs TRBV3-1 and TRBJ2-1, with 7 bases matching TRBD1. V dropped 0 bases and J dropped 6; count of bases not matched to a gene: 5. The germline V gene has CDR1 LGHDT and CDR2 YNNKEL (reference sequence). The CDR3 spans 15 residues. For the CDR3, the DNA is TGTGCCAGCAGCCAAGAAGGGGCAGGGGGCAATGAGCAGTTCTTC. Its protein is CASSQEGAGGNEQFF.

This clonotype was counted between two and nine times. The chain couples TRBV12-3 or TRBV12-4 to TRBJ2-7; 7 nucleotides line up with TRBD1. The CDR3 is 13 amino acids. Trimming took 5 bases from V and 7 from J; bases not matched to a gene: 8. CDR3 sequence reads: CASSPGDSREQYF. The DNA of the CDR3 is TGTGCCAGCAGTCCAGGGGACAGTCGAGAGCAGTACTTC.

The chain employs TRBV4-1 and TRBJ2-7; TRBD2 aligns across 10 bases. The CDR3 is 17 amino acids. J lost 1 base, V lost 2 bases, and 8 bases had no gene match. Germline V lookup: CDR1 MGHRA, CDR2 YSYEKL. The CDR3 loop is CASSQRLAGVGSYEQYF. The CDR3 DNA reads TGCGCCAGCAGCCAACGGCTAGCGGGAGTCGGATCCTACGAGCAGTACTTC.

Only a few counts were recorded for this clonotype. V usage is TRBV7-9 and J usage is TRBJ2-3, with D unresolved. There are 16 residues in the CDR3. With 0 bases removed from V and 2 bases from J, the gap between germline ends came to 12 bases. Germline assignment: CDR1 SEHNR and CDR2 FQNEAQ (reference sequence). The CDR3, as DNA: TGTGCCAGCAGCTTAGCGTATCATCACCCCACAGATACGCAGTATTTT. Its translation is CASSLAYHHPTDTQYF.

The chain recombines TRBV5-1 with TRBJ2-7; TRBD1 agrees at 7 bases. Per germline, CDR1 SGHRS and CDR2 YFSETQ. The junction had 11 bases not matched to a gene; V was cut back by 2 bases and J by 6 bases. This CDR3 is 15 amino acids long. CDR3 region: CASSFRDSTISEQYF. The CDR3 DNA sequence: TGCGCCAGCAGCTTCCGGGACAGTACTATTAGCGAGCAGTACTTC.

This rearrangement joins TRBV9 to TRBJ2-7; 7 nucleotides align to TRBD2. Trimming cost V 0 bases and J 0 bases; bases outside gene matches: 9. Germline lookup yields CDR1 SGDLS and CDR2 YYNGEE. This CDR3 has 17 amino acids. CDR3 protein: CASSVGTLATTSYEQYF. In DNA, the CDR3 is TGTGCCAGCAGCGTAGGAACACTAGCGACCACCTCCTACGAGCAGTACTTC.